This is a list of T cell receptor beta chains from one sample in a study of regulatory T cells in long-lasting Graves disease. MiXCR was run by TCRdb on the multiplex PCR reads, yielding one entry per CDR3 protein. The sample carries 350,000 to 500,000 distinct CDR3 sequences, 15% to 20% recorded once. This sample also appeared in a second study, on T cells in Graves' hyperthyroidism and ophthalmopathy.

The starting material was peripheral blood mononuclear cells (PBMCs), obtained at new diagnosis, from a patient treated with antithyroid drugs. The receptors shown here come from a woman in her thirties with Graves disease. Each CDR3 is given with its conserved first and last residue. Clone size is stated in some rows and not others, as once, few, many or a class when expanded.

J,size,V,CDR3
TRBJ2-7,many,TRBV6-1,CASSFTPTGTGNSYEQYF
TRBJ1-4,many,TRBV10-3,CAISESPEKLFF
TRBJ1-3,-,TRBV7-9,CASTRNSGNTIYF
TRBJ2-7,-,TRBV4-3,CASSQSDRGHYEQYF
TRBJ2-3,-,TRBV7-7,CASSLGESDTQYF
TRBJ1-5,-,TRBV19,CASSIPSQGALQPQHF
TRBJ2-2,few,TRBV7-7,CASSIAAGGPNTGELFF
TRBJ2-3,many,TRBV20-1,CSARPGLAGGADTQYF
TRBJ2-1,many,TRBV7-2,CASSISGSWGNEQFF
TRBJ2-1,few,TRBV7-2,CASSFQRGTSGSLRQFF
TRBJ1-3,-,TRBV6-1,CASSEAGGGRGGNTIYF
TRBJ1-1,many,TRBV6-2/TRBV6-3,CASRPSDRGQNTEAFF
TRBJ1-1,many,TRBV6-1,CASSPTDMNTEAFF
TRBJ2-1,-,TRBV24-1,CATSDSDRILGNEQFF
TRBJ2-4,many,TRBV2,CASTGQGEGNIQYF
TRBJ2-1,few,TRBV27,CASSLRVSGKSYNEQFF